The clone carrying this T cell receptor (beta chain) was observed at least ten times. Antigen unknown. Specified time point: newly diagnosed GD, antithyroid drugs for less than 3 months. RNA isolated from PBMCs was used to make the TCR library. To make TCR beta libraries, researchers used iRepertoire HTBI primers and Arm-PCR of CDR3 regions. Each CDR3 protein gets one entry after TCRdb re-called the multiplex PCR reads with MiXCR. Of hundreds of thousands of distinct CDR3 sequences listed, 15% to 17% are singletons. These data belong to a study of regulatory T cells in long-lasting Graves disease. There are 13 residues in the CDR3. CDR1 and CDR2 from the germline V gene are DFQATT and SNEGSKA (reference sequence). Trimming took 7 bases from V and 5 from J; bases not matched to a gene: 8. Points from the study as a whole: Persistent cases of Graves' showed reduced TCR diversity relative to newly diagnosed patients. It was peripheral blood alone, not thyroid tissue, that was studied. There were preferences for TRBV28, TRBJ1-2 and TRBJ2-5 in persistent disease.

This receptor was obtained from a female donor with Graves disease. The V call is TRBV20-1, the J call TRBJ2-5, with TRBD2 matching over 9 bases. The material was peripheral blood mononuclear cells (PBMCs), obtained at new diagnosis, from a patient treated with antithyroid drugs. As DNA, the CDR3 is TGCAGTGGGGAGCGGGGGGCACGGGAGACCCAGTACTTC. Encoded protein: CSGERGARETQYF.